This T cell receptor beta chain was retrieved from a study of T cells in Graves' hyperthyroidism and ophthalmopathy. The CDR3 length is 14 residues. Trimming took off 2 bases at V and 12 bases at J, with 14 bases between the two ends. CDR1 and CDR2 from the germline V gene are SNHLY and FYNNEI. This clonotype was picked up many times. Stability of Graves' hyperthyroidism was defined as absent ophthalmopathy progression within 18 months. TCR beta CDR3 regions were amplified from RNA transcripts. Using the HTBI primer set, a first-round RT-PCR was run on the TCR CDR3. TCRdb re-derived calls from the multiplex PCR reads in MiXCR, one entry per CDR3 protein. The sample lists 560,000 or so distinct CDR3 sequences, more than 45% occurring once.

Material: peripheral blood or thyroid tissue (not recorded which). This TCR derives from a woman younger than 35 with Graves' hyperthyroidism. This chain joins TRBV2 and TRBJ1-6, with D hard to call. CDR3 residues: CASSENVAYLPLHF. The CDR3 DNA sequence: TGTGCCAGCAGTGAAAACGTGGCATATTTACCCCTCCACTTT.